The present entry profiles one T cell receptor (beta chain) with its context. The germline V and J ends were trimmed by 1 base and 1 base, with 7 bases remaining between them. There are 14 residues in the CDR3. From germline, CDR1 is SNHLY and CDR2 FYNNEI. The sample belongs to a study of blood T cell repertoires in COVID-19. Study information: The United States, Italy and Spain supplied acute and convalescent COVID-19 samples. The analysed material was cDNA or gDNA that came from T cells, B-cell-depleted T cells, or PBMCs.

The cohort comprised adults aged roughly 18 to 100 years residing in approximately 25 US areas. In the study's own analysis: Amplification from reference gene primers served as the basis for estimated nucleated cell counts. Some clones are missing from TCRdb's copy, which holds only in-frame ones; the method was immunoSEQ multiplex PCR. Clonal size and the V and J genes are those of that table, whereas D and trimming came from the DNA. The top ten hold about 6.1% of the sample, which has roughly 140,000 clones, roughly 80% seen once. This receptor was taken from a woman in her thirties or forties who had recovered from COVID-19. The V gene is TRBV2, the J gene TRBJ2-5, with no clear D. Sequenced input: PBMCs or T cells enriched from blood (not recorded which). As DNA, the CDR3 is TGTGCCAGCAGTGAAGTGGCAGGCCAAGAGACCCAGTACTTC. Translated: CASSEVAGQETQYF. Supplemented by reference TRBV2 and TRBJ2-5, the full variable domain reads EPEVTQTPSHQVTQMGQEVILRCVPISNHLYFYWYRQILGQKVEFLVSFYNNEISEKSEIFDDQFSVERPDGSNFTLKIRSTKLEDSAMYFCASSEVAGQETQYFGPGTRLLVL.